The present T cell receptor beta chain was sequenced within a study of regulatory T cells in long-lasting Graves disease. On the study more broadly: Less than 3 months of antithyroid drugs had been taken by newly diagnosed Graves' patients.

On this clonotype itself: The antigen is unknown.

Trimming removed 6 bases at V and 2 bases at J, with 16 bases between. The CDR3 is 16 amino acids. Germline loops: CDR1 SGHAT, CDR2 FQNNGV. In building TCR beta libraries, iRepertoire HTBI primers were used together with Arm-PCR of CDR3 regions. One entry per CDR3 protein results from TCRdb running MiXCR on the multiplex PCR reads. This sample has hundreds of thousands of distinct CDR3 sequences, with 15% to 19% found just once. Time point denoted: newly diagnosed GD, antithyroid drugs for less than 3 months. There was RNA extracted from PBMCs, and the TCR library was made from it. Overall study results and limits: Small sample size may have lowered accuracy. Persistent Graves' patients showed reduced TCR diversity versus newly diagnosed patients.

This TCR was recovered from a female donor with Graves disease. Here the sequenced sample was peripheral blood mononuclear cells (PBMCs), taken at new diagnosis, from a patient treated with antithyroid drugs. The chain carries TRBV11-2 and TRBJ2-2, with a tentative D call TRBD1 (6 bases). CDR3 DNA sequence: TGTGCCAGCAGTAGAATCCGGGACAAAAACACCGGGGAGCTGTTTTTT. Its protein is CASSRIRDKNTGELFF.